This T cell receptor (beta chain) was profiled in a study of early T cells in non-severe SARS-CoV-2 infection. The overall study: Alpha and beta chains were unpaired, from unsorted whole-blood bulk RNA. Broader study findings: Lookups in VDJdb leaned toward anti-spike CD8 responses and missed private and CD4 specificities.

Germline trimming cut 0 bases from V and 5 bases from J; bases unmatched to any gene: 3. CDR3 length: 16 residues. Germline CDR1 is DFQATT and CDR2 is SNEGSKA (reference sequence). Worth noting for this clonotype: Its antigen is still unknown.

Individual cDNA molecules were tagged with unique molecular identifiers, the study reported. MiXCR, run by TCRdb on the 5' RACE reads, gives a single entry per CDR3 protein. Found here are roughly 62,000 distinct CDR3 sequences, under 10% of them singletons; the top ten hold 3% to 4%. Sequenced sample: whole blood. The chain combines TRBV20-1 with TRBJ2-2; 13 nucleotides line up with TRBD2. This TCR was recovered from an adult who was a healthcare worker with PCR-confirmed SARS-CoV-2 infection or an uninfected control (not recorded which). The CDR3 DNA is TGCAGTGCTAGAGAAAGGGGACTAGCGGGGACCGGGGAGCTGTTTTTT. Translation gives CSARERGLAGTGELFF.